Listed here are 22 T cell receptor beta chains from one sample, sequenced in a study of response to subunit inactivated influenza vaccine. Via MiXCR, TCRdb re-called the RT-PCR reads, giving one row per CDR3 protein. The sample holds more than 450,000 distinct CDR3 sequences; 6% to 9% are singletons and the top ten take about an eighth. The sequencing here drew on PBMCs from blood, taken less than 30 months after vaccination. These receptors were collected from a man aged 45 to 70 who received an inactivated influenza vaccine.

This chain links TRBV5-1 with TRBJ1-2, with 10 bases fitting TRBD1. With V trimmed by 4 bases and J by 0 bases, 3 bases remained unmatched. Germline CDR1 reads SGHRS; CDR2 reads YFSETQ. This CDR3 contains 15 residues. Here the CDR3 DNA reads TGCGCCAGCAGCAACGGACAGGGGGCTAACTATGGCTACACCTTC. It specifies CASSNGQGANYGYTF.

This clonotype was observed at least ten times. The chain is built from TRBV4-1 and TRBJ2-1; D uncertain. Trimming removed 0 bases from V and 8 bases from J, with 11 bases in between. The CDR3 sequence is 14 residues long. Looked up from germline, CDR1 is MGHRA and CDR2 is YSYEKL. The DNA for the CDR3 is TGCGCCAGCAGCCAAGAGGAGACTGTTCATGAGCAGTTCTTC. Translation gives CASSQEETVHEQFF.

This clonotype was seen ten or more times. The chain joins TRBV29-1 to TRBJ2-5, with 12 bases aligning to TRBD1. Trimming cost V 4 bases and J 5 bases; bases outside gene matches: 14. The CDR3 has 17 residues. The germline gives CDR1 SQVTM, CDR2 ANQGSEA. The CDR3 sequence is CSVVPNRGTGGRETQYF. In nucleotides, the CDR3 is TGCAGCGTTGTTCCTAATCGAGGGACAGGGGGCAGGGAGACCCAGTACTTC.

This clonotype appeared a few times. V usage is TRBV7-9 and J usage is TRBJ2-5; no firm D call. CDR3 length: 14 amino acids. CDR1 SEHNR and CDR2 FQNEAQ come from the germline V gene (reference sequence). Deletions cut 3 bases from V and 5 bases from J, with 13 bases between. CDR3 residues: CASSFPQPVETQYF. The CDR3 DNA is TGTGCCAGCAGCTTCCCCCAACCCGTGGAGACCCAGTACTTC. Supplemented by reference TRBV7-9 and TRBJ2-5, the full variable domain reads DTGVSQNPRHKITKRGQNVTFRCDPISEHNRLYWYRQTLGQGPEFLTYFQNEAQLEKSRLLSDRFSAERPKGSFSTLEIQRTEQGDSAMYLCASSFPQPVETQYFGPGTRLLVL.

This clonotype came up a few times. The chain recombines TRBV4-1 with TRBJ2-7; D gene uncertain. Looked up from germline, CDR1 is MGHRA and CDR2 is YSYEKL. With 0 bases removed from V and 1 base from J, the gap between germline ends came to 10 bases. The CDR3 is 15 amino acids. The CDR3 is CASSQEGSASYEQYF. DNA of the CDR3: TGCGCCAGCAGCCAAGAAGGTTCAGCGTCCTACGAGCAGTACTTC.

The chain couples TRBV11-1 to TRBJ1-2; weak D call: TRBD1 (6 bases). The germline gives CDR1 SGHAT, CDR2 FQDESV (reference sequence). Trimming took 6 bases from V and 3 from J, leaving 26 bases between them. This CDR3 comprises 18 residues. The CDR3 here is CASSPIRDTRVIDYGYTF. The CDR3, as DNA: TGTGCCAGCAGTCCGATCCGGGACACCCGTGTTATTGACTATGGCTACACCTTC.

This chain links TRBV29-1 with TRBJ1-1; tentative D call: TRBD1 (5 bases). V was cut by 2 bases and J by 0 bases, with 7 bases left in between. This CDR3 has 13 residues. The germline gives CDR1 SQVTM, CDR2 ANQGSEA. This CDR3 reads CSVERGVNTEAFF. CDR3 coding DNA: TGCAGCGTTGAACGGGGGGTGAACACTGAAGCTTTCTTT.

In this sample, this clonotype turned up many times. The chain recombines TRBV14 with TRBJ2-1; 9 nucleotides match TRBD2. Germline V CDR1 and CDR2: SGHDN, FVKESK. This CDR3 contains 14 residues. V was pared by 10 bases and J by 7 bases, with 11 bases of the junction left unmatched. CDR3 DNA sequence: TGTGCCAACATCCTAGCGGGGCCGTGGAATGAGCAGTTCTTC. This translates into CANILAGPWNEQFF.

This clonotype was counted only a few times. The rearrangement uses TRBV7-9 and TRBJ1-2; the D is unclear. CDR3 size: 13 residues. Germline CDR1 SEHNR, CDR2 FQNEAQ (reference sequence). Trimming left V 4 bases short and J 3 bases short, with 9 bases between. The CDR3 sequence: CASSSYSHYGYTF. CDR3 coding DNA: TGTGCCAGCAGCTCATACAGCCACTATGGCTACACCTTC.

This clonotype was seen ten or more times. V and J are TRBV20-1 and TRBJ2-7; D gene ambiguous. V shed 0 bases and J shed 2 bases, with 11 bases lying between them. The CDR3 is 14 amino acids. Germline V CDR1 and CDR2: DFQATT, SNEGSKA (reference sequence). CDR3: CSARDKTITYEQYF. Written as DNA, the CDR3 is TGCAGTGCTAGAGATAAAACGATTACCTACGAGCAGTACTTC.

The chain employs TRBV6-1 and TRBJ1-5; 7 bases map to TRBD1. J gave up 4 bases and V 5 bases, and 5 bases lay outside the gene matches. CDR1 and CDR2 from the germline V gene are MNHNS and SASEGT. The CDR3 covers 14 residues. The CDR3 loop reads CASSPLRGNQPQHF. The CDR3 DNA reads TGTGCCAGCAGTCCCCTCAGGGGGAATCAGCCCCAGCATTTT.

This clonotype was counted ten times or more. The rearrangement joins TRBV11-2 to TRBJ1-4; the D is unclear. V was pared by 5 bases and J by 5 bases, with 9 bases between. Germline values: CDR1 SGHAT, CDR2 FQNNGV. The CDR3 sequence is 13 residues long. The CDR3 is CASSRVPNEKLFF. Here the CDR3 DNA reads TGTGCCAGCAGCAGGGTACCGAATGAAAAACTGTTTTTT.

This clonotype was picked up a small number of times. The chain combines TRBV5-1 with TRBJ1-5; the match to TRBD1 covers 8 bases. Trimming removed 4 bases from V and 3 bases from J; junction bases left unmatched: 12. Looked up from germline, CDR1 is SGHRS and CDR2 is YFSETQ. CDR3 size: 17 residues. The CDR3: CASSRSPDRGVNQPQHF. The CDR3 DNA follows: TGCGCCAGCAGCCGAAGCCCAGACAGGGGCGTCAATCAGCCCCAGCATTTT.

This clonotype came up many times. The chain carries TRBV12-3 or TRBV12-4 and TRBJ1-6, with TRBD1 identical over 8 bases. There are 15 residues in the CDR3. J lost 7 bases, V lost 5 bases, and 7 bases had no gene match. The CDR3 spells CASSPSDRVNSPLHF. DNA of the CDR3: TGTGCCAGCAGTCCTTCGGACAGGGTCAATTCACCCCTCCACTTT.

V and J are TRBV6-1 and TRBJ1-5; D call uncertain. Per the germline V gene, CDR1 is MNHNS and CDR2 is SASEGT. Trimming pared 7 bases from V and 7 bases from J, leaving 17 bases between. This CDR3 is built from 14 residues. In nucleotides, the CDR3 is TGTGCCAGCACCAACGATCGCGTGAGGCAGCCCCAGCATTTT. As protein: CASTNDRVRQPQHF.

This rearrangement joins TRBV12-3 or TRBV12-4 to TRBJ2-1, with 9 bases lining up with TRBD1. CDR3 size: 15 residues. Trimming cost V 4 bases and J 4 bases; bases outside gene matches: 5. CDR3 in DNA: TGTGCCAGCAGTTCAACCGGGACAGGGTACAATGAGCAGTTCTTC. It specifies CASSSTGTGYNEQFF.

The sample holds a few counts of this clonotype. The gene calls are TRBV1 and TRBJ2-2. TRBV1 is recorded as a pseudogene. The CDR3 is 15 amino acids. The CDR3 DNA sequence: TGCACCAGCAGCCATTATTCTACGAACACCGGGGAGCTGTTTTTT. It codes for CTSSHYSTNTGELFF.

V and J are TRBV11-2 and TRBJ2-7; 7 nucleotides match TRBD1. The CDR3 runs to 13 residues. V was clipped by 5 bases and J by 7 bases; unmatched bases: 8. CDR1 SGHAT and CDR2 FQNNGV come from the germline V gene. The CDR3 coding sequence is TGTGCCAGCAGCGCAGGGGGAGTAAGGGAGCAGTACTTC. Protein sequence: CASSAGGVREQYF.

At least ten counts were recorded for this clonotype. The chain links TRBV28 to TRBJ2-3, with TRBD2 identical over 11 bases. The CDR3 is 20 residues long. Per germline, CDR1 MDHEN and CDR2 SYDVKM. With V trimmed by 4 bases and J by 2 bases, 17 bases remained unmatched. CDR3 protein: CASSSPGTSGSWRHTDTQYF. The CDR3 DNA follows: TGTGCCAGCAGTTCCCCCGGGACTAGCGGTTCCTGGCGGCACACAGATACGCAGTATTTT.

This clonotype has ten or more counts. The chain has TRBV5-1 and TRBJ2-1; D is unresolved. This CDR3 is built from 13 residues. Trimming took 0 bases from V and 7 from J, leaving 8 bases between them. Germline V lookup: CDR1 SGHRS, CDR2 YFSETQ. CDR3 sequence: CASSLDPWNEQFF. CDR3 DNA sequence: TGCGCCAGCAGCTTGGACCCCTGGAATGAGCAGTTCTTC.

J is TRBJ2-2 and V is TRBV20-1; D is tentatively TRBD1 or TRBD2 (5 bases each). Germline loops: CDR1 DFQATT, CDR2 SNEGSKA (reference sequence). The V and J ends lost 5 bases and 1 base respectively, with 11 bases between them. The length of the CDR3 is 14 residues. The CDR3 here is CSAGEGRNTGELFF. The CDR3 DNA follows: TGCAGTGCTGGCGAGGGACGGAACACCGGGGAGCTGTTTTTT.

Many counts were recorded for this clonotype. The DNA of the CDR3 is TGCAGCTACCAGACGGGGAGCCCGGCGAATAAGCAGTACTTC. Protein product: CSYQTGSPANKQYF. The V and J genes are TRBV29-1 and TRBJ2-7; D perhaps matches TRBD2 (5 bases). CDR3 length equals 14 residues. V shed 8 bases and J shed 8 bases, with 25 bases lying between them. Germline CDR1 and CDR2: SQVTM and ANQGSEA.